This record concerns one T cell receptor (beta chain) sequence. No antigen is known for it. The sample is drawn from a study of CD8+CD57+ T cells in acquired aplastic anemia. Sequencing was done on patients that had shown CD8+CD57+ cell expansion by flow cytometry. There were no patients without severe acquired aplastic anemia. All patients were therapy-naive when blood was sampled. The template for TCR beta VDJ and CDR3 sequence profiling was genomic DNA. TCRdb re-called the reads with MiXCR, one entry per CDR3 protein. The table records around 430,000 distinct CDR3 sequences, around a third of them present only once. Trimming left V 6 bases short and J 1 base short, with 16 bases between. The CDR3 runs to 15 residues. The germline V gene encodes CDR1 DFQATT and CDR2 SNEGSKA (reference sequence). Whole-study findings and limits: The same twenty-nine CD8+ CDR3 sequences occurred in patients and in controls.

The source material was sorted CD4+, CD8+, or CD8+CD57+ T cells (not recorded which) from PBMCs. The chain recombines TRBV20-1 with TRBJ1-5; perhaps TRBD1 as D (5 bases). This clonotype was sampled from a human donor with aplastic anemia. The CDR3 DNA is TGCAGTGCGACCGGACGGGGGATCAGCAATCAGCCCCAGCATTTT. Its translation is CSATGRGISNQPQHF.